Shown below are 9 T cell receptor beta chains from a single sample sequenced in a study of regulatory T cells in long-lasting Graves disease. As to time point: persistent/refractory GD, antithyroid drugs over 5 years with positive TRAb. The TCR library was made from RNA extracted from PBMCs. Arm-PCR of CDR3 regions with iRepertoire HTBI primers generated TCR beta libraries. TCRdb processed the multiplex PCR reads anew with MiXCR; each CDR3 protein has one entry. The sample contains fewer than 450,000 distinct CDR3 sequences, less than 25% of which appear only once. Source: peripheral blood mononuclear cells (PBMCs), taken when the disease was refractory, from a patient treated with antithyroid drugs. These receptors were taken from a female donor with Graves disease.

This clonotype was recorded many times. In nucleotides, the CDR3 is TGTGCCAGCAGATTACTAGCGGGAGTTGAGACCCAGTACTTC. Translating gives CASRLLAGVETQYF. The J gene is TRBJ2-5, the V gene TRBV28, with 11 bases fitting TRBD2. The CDR3 runs to 14 residues. Germline V CDR1 and CDR2: MDHEN, SYDVKM. The V segment lost 6 bases and the J segment 5 bases; nucleotides outside the gene matches: 5. Looking up the rest from reference TRBV28 and TRBJ2-5 gives the full variable domain: DVKVTQSSRYLVKRTGEKVFLECVQDMDHENMFWYRQDPGLGLRLIYFSYDVKMKEKGDIPEGYSVSREKKERFSLILESASTNQTSMYLCASRLLAGVETQYFGPGTRLLVL.

This clonotype was observed at least ten times. This chain connects TRBV11-2 to TRBJ1-5, with 7 positions matching TRBD1. J lost 0 bases, V lost 5 bases, and 7 bases had no gene match. CDR3 size: 16 residues. Germline V gives CDR1 SGHAT, CDR2 FQNNGV. The CDR3 bases are TGTGCCAGCAGCCCAGGGACAGCCCTTAGCAATCAGCCCCAGCATTTT. It translates to CASSPGTALSNQPQHF.

In its sample, this clonotype was seen many times. V is TRBV6-5 and J is TRBJ1-3; no reliable D call. The CDR3 has 16 residues. Per the germline V gene, CDR1 is MNHEY and CDR2 is SVGAGI. V was cut by 0 bases and J by 0 bases, with 9 bases left in between. This CDR3 is CASSYSRPSSGNTIYF. The CDR3, as DNA: TGTGCCAGCAGTTACTCGAGACCGAGCTCTGGAAACACCATATATTTT.

V is TRBV30 and J is TRBJ2-2; 8 bases are shared with TRBD1. Trimming cost V 2 bases and J 6 bases; bases outside gene matches: 5. Germline CDR1 GTSNPN, CDR2 SVGIG (reference sequence). The CDR3 is made up of 14 amino acids. In DNA, the CDR3 is TGTGCCTGGAGTCAGACAGGGGTTGCCGGGGAGCTGTTTTTT. Residues: CAWSQTGVAGELFF.

Many counts were recorded for this clonotype. V is TRBV28 and J is TRBJ2-7; possibly TRBD2 for D (6 bases). The CDR3 contains 13 residues. CDR1 MDHEN and CDR2 SYDVKM come from the germline V gene. The ends were cut back, 6 bases at V and 2 bases at J, with 11 bases in the middle. The CDR3: CASRGGGPYEQYF. Here the CDR3 DNA reads TGTGCCAGCAGAGGCGGAGGGCCCTACGAGCAGTACTTC.

The chain employs TRBV19 and TRBJ2-7; the D gene is possibly TRBD1 (6 bases). CDR3 length equals 14 residues. Trimming removed 1 base at V and 2 bases at J, with 9 bases between. In germline, CDR1 is LNHDA, CDR2 SQIVND (reference sequence). The CDR3 DNA is TGTGCCAGTAGTATAGGACAGGCCCCCTACGAGCAGTACTTC. It is translated as CASSIGQAPYEQYF.

The V call is TRBV5-1, the J call TRBJ2-7, with D uncertain. V lost 4 bases and J lost 1, with 15 bases in between. The CDR3 spans 15 residues. The germline CDR1 and CDR2 sequences are SGHRS and YFSETQ. The CDR3, as DNA: TGCGCCAGCAGCAAAGACCCGCCCAAATCCTACGAGCAGTACTTC. This translates into CASSKDPPKSYEQYF.

This clonotype was counted a few times. J is TRBJ1-6 and V is TRBV28; TRBD1 might be the D (5 bases). Germline CDR1 is MDHEN and CDR2 is SYDVKM. The V gene lost 2 bases and the J gene lost 7 bases, with 9 bases spanning the gap. The CDR3 spans 14 residues. The CDR3 bases are TGTGCCAGCAGTTTACCAGGGAACAATTCACCCCTCCACTTT. Translation gives CASSLPGNNSPLHF.

The sample holds a few counts of this clonotype. V gene TRBV7-8 combines with J gene TRBJ1-6; D gene uncertain. Germline V gives CDR1 SGHVS, CDR2 FQNEAQ. V was pared by 3 bases and J by 4 bases, with 7 bases between. CDR3 size: 14 residues. The CDR3 sequence: CASSLTPYNSPLHF. In nucleotides, the CDR3 is TGTGCCAGCAGCTTGACACCTTATAATTCACCCCTCCACTTT.